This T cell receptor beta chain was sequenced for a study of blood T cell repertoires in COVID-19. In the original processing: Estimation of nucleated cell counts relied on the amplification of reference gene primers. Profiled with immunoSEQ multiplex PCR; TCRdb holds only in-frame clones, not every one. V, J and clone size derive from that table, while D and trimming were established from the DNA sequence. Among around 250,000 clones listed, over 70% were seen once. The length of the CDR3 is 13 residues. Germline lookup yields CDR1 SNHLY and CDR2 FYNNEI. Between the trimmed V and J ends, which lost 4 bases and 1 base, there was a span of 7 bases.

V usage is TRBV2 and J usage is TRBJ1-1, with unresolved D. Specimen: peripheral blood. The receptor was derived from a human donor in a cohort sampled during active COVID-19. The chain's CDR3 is CASSAQANTEAFF. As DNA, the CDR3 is TGTGCCAGCAGTGCGCAGGCGAACACTGAAGCTTTCTTT. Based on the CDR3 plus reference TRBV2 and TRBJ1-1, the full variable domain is EPEVTQTPSHQVTQMGQEVILRCVPISNHLYFYWYRQILGQKVEFLVSFYNNEISEKSEIFDDQFSVERPDGSNFTLKIRSTKLEDSAMYFCASSAQANTEAFFGQGTRLTVV.